This T cell receptor beta chain was obtained from a study of shared clonotypes between healthy human individuals. Notes on the study in general: The four-donor shared clonotypes exceeded non-shared clonotypes in generation probability, with non-shared ones scoring lower. An effect of sequencing depth on clonotype sharing among donors was expected.

The assay ran at deep level. Only in-frame clones appear in the TCRdb table, and some are missing; sequencing was by immunoSEQ multiplex PCR. The sample includes around 1.6 million clones, around 98% seen only once; the top ten take about 0.45%. Each of the donors was a healthy adult who was HIV-negative and had not had a recent acute infection or vaccination. Germline values: CDR1 ENHRY, CDR2 SYGVKD. This CDR3 region has 13 residues. Trimming stripped 5 bases from V and 7 bases from J, with 14 bases between. On this clone: What it binds is unknown.

Sequencing input: naive CD4+ T cells sorted from blood. Subset here: CD45RA+ positively selected. This TCR was sampled from a man aged 25-45 years in good health. V is TRBV10-3 and J is TRBJ1-2, with D possibly being TRBD1 (6 bases). The CDR3 spells CAISPVGGSGYTF. CDR3 in DNA: TGTGCCATCAGTCCGGTAGGGGGTAGTGGCTACACCTTC.